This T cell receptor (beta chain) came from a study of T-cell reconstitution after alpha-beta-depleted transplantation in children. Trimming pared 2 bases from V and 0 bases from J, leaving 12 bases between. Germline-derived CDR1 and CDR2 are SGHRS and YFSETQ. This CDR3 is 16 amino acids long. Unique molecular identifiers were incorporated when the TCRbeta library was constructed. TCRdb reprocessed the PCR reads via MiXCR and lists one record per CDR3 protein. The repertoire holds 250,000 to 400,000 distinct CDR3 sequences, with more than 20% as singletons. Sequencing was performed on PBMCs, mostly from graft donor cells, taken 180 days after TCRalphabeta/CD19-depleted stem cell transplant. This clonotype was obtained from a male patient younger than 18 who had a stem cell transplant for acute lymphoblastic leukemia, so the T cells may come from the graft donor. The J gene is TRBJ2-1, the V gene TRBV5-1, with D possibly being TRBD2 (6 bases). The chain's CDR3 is CASSFRSGGSYNEQFF. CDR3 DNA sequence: TGCGCCAGCAGCTTTCGGTCCGGGGGCTCCTACAATGAGCAGTTCTTC. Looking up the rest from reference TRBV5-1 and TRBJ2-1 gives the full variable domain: KAGVTQTPRYLIKTRGQQVTLSCSPISGHRSVSWYQQTPGQGLQFLFEYFSETQRNKGNFPGRFSGRQFSNSRSEMNVSTLELGDSALYLCASSFRSGGSYNEQFFGPGTRLTVL.